These 22 T cell receptor beta chains were sequenced from one sample in a study of OX40 agonist ivuxolimab in advanced cancers. The protocol was immunoSEQ multiplex PCR, while the TCRdb copy is restricted to in-frame clones and leaves out a portion. The table shows about 39,000 clones, with 80% to 95% occurring only once. Sequencing was performed on CD4+ or CD8+ T cells sorted from blood, taken in a trial of the OX40 agonist ivuxolimab. The receptors were gathered from an adult with an advanced solid tumor such as melanoma, head and neck, liver or kidney cancer.

The gene calls are TRBV7-8 and TRBJ2-7; D not resolved. Germline V gives CDR1 SGHVS, CDR2 FQNEAQ. V shed 3 bases and J shed 6 bases, with 12 bases lying between them. CDR3 length equals 13 residues. CDR3 amino acids: CASSLAVGGEQYF. CDR3 nucleotide sequence: TGTGCCAGCAGCTTGGCAGTTGGTGGCGAGCAGTACTTC.

This chain uses TRBV9 with TRBJ2-7; 14 bases map to TRBD2. V was clipped by 3 bases and J by 5 bases; unmatched bases: 7. This CDR3 is built from 16 residues. Germline CDR1 and CDR2: SGDLS and YYNGEE. CDR3 sequence: CASSEGLAGAFHEQYF. The CDR3 region has the DNA TGTGCCAGCAGCGAGGGACTAGCGGGAGCTTTCCACGAGCAGTACTTC.

CDR3 in DNA: TGTGCCAGCAGAGGGGCCTACGAGCAGTACTTC. Protein product: CASRGAYEQYF. V and J are TRBV7-8 and TRBJ2-7; D is possibly TRBD1 (5 bases). The CDR3 length is 11 residues. Germline lookup yields CDR1 SGHVS and CDR2 FQNEAQ. The ends were cut back, 6 bases at V and 2 bases at J, with 5 bases in the middle.

The rearrangement joins TRBV28 to TRBJ2-3, with 7 bases lining up with TRBD2. Germline V lookup: CDR1 MDHEN, CDR2 SYDVKM. The trim removed 7 bases at V and 3 bases at J, leaving 7 bases unmatched. This CDR3 spans 14 amino acids. Here the CDR3 reads CASKAAGETDTQYF. The CDR3 nucleotides read TGTGCCAGCAAGGCGGCGGGAGAGACAGATACGCAGTATTTT.

This chain links TRBV2 with TRBJ2-7; D possibly matches TRBD1 or TRBD2 (7 bases each). Germline CDR1 and CDR2: SNHLY and FYNNEI. The CDR3 consists of 14 residues. Deletions cut 6 bases from V and 7 bases from J, with 19 bases between. The CDR3 region is CASSKTGRELEQYF. CDR3 in DNA: TGTGCCAGCAGCAAGACAGGGAGGGAGTTAGAGCAGTACTTC.

This clone was observed a handful of times. The CDR3 DNA sequence: TGTGCCTGGAATCCCGGGACCCTTAGCAATCAGCCCCAGCATTTT. Translation gives CAWNPGTLSNQPQHF. The chain is built from TRBV30 and TRBJ1-5; D might be TRBD1 (5 bases). This CDR3 has 15 amino acids. With 4 bases removed from V and 0 bases from J, the gap between germline ends came to 13 bases. Germline CDR1 GTSNPN, CDR2 SVGIG (reference sequence).

The chain couples TRBV13 to TRBJ2-7; D gene ambiguous. Germline V gene lookup returns CDR1 PRHDT and CDR2 FYEKMQ (reference sequence). The CDR3 totals 11 residues. V was pared by 0 bases and J by 3 bases, with 0 bases between. CDR3 nucleotides: TGTGCCAGCAGCTTAGGCTACGAGCAGTACTTC. Translated, it gives CASSLGYEQYF.

The gene calls are TRBV7-6 and TRBJ2-3; TRBD2 matches 13 bases. The CDR3 length is 19 residues. Germline CDR1 SGHVS, CDR2 FNYEAQ. V was pared by 5 bases and J by 0 bases, with 11 bases of the junction left unmatched. This chain's CDR3 is CASSGRLAGGRRSTDTQYF. Written as DNA, the CDR3 is TGTGCCAGCAGCGGGAGACTAGCGGGAGGCCGAAGGAGCACAGATACGCAGTATTTT.

This rearrangement joins TRBV29-1 to TRBJ1-3; D remains unclear. The germline CDR1 and CDR2 sequences are SQVTM and ANQGSEA. The CDR3 runs to 12 residues. Between the trimmed V and J ends, which lost 5 bases and 0 bases, there was a span of 5 bases. The CDR3 region has the DNA TGCAGCGTTCGAGACTCTGGAAACACCATATATTTT. It is translated as CSVRDSGNTIYF.

The sample holds one count of this clone. This chain connects TRBV25-1 to TRBJ2-3; 13 bases are a match to TRBD2. Germline V gives CDR1 MGHDK, CDR2 SYGVNS. V shed 1 base and J 1 base; nucleotides not matched to a gene: 2. This CDR3 has 17 amino acids. DNA of the CDR3: TGTGCCAGCAGTGAATTCGGACTAGCGGGGGGCACAGATACGCAGTATTTT. It is translated as CASSEFGLAGGTDTQYF. Using reference TRBV25-1 and TRBJ2-3 for the parts outside the CDR3, the full variable domain is EADIYQTPRYLVIGTGKKITLECSQTMGHDKMYWYQQDPGMELHLIHYSYGVNSTEKGDLSSESTVSRIRTEHFPLTLESARPSHTSQYLCASSEFGLAGGTDTQYFGPGTRLTVL.

V usage is TRBV5-6 and J usage is TRBJ1-5; D is uncertain. The CDR3 covers 14 residues. Trimming removed 0 bases from V and 1 base from J, with 5 bases in between. Germline V gene data show CDR1 as SGHDT and CDR2 as YYEEEE. CDR3 sequence: CASSLDGSNQPQHF. As DNA, the CDR3 is TGTGCCAGCAGCTTGGACGGAAGCAATCAGCCCCAGCATTTT.

This clone was counted once. The rearrangement links TRBV9 to TRBJ2-7; possibly TRBD1 for D (6 bases). CDR1 is SGDLS, CDR2 YYNGEE, per germline. The CDR3 is made up of 15 amino acids. The V gene lost 0 bases and the J gene lost 5 bases, with 15 bases spanning the gap. The DNA of the CDR3 is TGTGCCAGCAGCGTAGTAGAACAGGGTAGGGACGAGCAGTACTTC. Translated, it gives CASSVVEQGRDEQYF.

The rearrangement uses TRBV4-3 and TRBJ2-7, with 10 bases matching TRBD2. V trimming: 2 bases; J trimming: 4 bases; junction bases outside the gene matches: 11. Germline loops: CDR1 LGHNA, CDR2 YSLEER. This CDR3 comprises 17 residues. CDR3 sequence: CASSQSGVAGGGYEQYF. The CDR3 bases are TGCGCCAGCAGCCAATCCGGGGTAGCGGGAGGTGGGTACGAGCAGTACTTC.

This chain links TRBV7-9 with TRBJ1-1, with D hard to call. Looked up from germline, CDR1 is SEHNR and CDR2 is FQNEAQ (reference sequence). The CDR3 has 10 amino acids. Trimming left V 4 bases short and J 6 bases short, with 3 bases between. DNA for the CDR3: TGTGCCAGCAGCTCTTCTGAAGCTTTCTTT. Protein product: CASSSSEAFF.

The chain uses TRBV6-6 and TRBJ1-1; D is undetermined. This CDR3 comprises 10 residues. CDR1 and CDR2 (germline): MNHNY, SVGAGI (reference sequence). V gave up 3 bases and J gave up 5 bases, with 1 base separating them. CDR3 amino acids: CASSYTEAFF. CDR3 nucleotide sequence: TGTGCCAGCAGTTATACTGAAGCTTTCTTT.

CDR3 sequence: CASSIGRGNTEAFF. In DNA form, the CDR3 reads TGTGCCAGTAGTATAGGTCGAGGGAACACTGAAGCTTTCTTT. The V call is TRBV19, the J call TRBJ1-1; D unresolved. Trimming pared 1 base from V and 1 base from J, leaving 7 bases between. The CDR3 totals 14 residues. Germline CDR1 and CDR2: LNHDA and SQIVND (reference sequence).

Details on this clone: Other DNA sequences in this specimen translate into the identical CDR3. The chain carries TRBV11-2 and TRBJ2-3; the D is unclear. Between the trimmed V and J ends, which lost 3 bases and 6 bases, there was a span of 4 bases. This CDR3 spans 11 amino acids. In germline, CDR1 is SGHAT, CDR2 FQNNGV. CDR3 nucleotides: TGTGCCAGCAGCTTCCGGGATACGCAGTATTTT. Translating gives CASSFRDTQYF.

The V call is TRBV28, the J call TRBJ2-5; no definite D call. Germline-derived CDR1 and CDR2 are MDHEN and SYDVKM. This CDR3 has 14 residues. The V gene lost 1 base and the J gene lost 5 bases, with 11 bases spanning the gap. CDR3 DNA sequence: TGTGCCAGCAGTTTATTGATCAGTTCCGAGACCCAGTACTTC. Its translation: CASSLLISSETQYF.

The rearrangement joins TRBV27 to TRBJ1-2, with 7 nucleotides matching TRBD1. CDR3 length equals 13 residues. V was pared by 6 bases and J by 2 bases, with 3 bases of the junction left unmatched. CDR1 is MNHEY, CDR2 SMNVEV, per germline (reference sequence). This chain's CDR3 is CASRLQGNYGYTF. The CDR3 DNA follows: TGTGCCAGCAGGCTACAGGGGAACTATGGCTACACCTTC.

The chain joins TRBV10-2 to TRBJ2-1, with a weak D call TRBD1 (6 bases). Germline V gene data show CDR1 as WSHSY and CDR2 as SAAADI. Trimming cost V 8 bases and J 2 bases, with 10 bases left between them. CDR3 length: 13 residues. CDR3 nucleotide sequence: TGCGCCAGCCGGGACACAACCTACAATGAGCAGTTCTTC. Translation gives CASRDTTYNEQFF.

The J gene is TRBJ1-1, the V gene TRBV19; D perhaps matches TRBD1 (5 bases). Trimming took 1 base from V and 5 from J, leaving 11 bases between them. Germline V gene lookup returns CDR1 LNHDA and CDR2 SQIVND (reference sequence). The CDR3 covers 14 residues. The CDR3 spells CASSIGTGGTEAFF. CDR3 sequence (DNA): TGTGCCAGTAGTATAGGTACAGGAGGGACTGAAGCTTTCTTT.

The chain recombines TRBV27 with TRBJ2-7; the D gene is possibly TRBD2 (6 bases). This CDR3 region has 13 residues. CDR1 is MNHEY, CDR2 SMNVEV, per germline (reference sequence). V was trimmed by 3 bases and J by 1 base, leaving 7 bases between them. This CDR3 is CASSFAGSYEQYF. In nucleotides, the CDR3 is TGTGCCAGCAGTTTTGCGGGATCCTACGAGCAGTACTTC.